The present entry profiles one TCR beta chain with its context. This CDR3 region has 15 residues. Germline trimming cut 4 bases from V and 3 bases from J; bases unmatched to any gene: 5. Germline V gives CDR1 SGDLS, CDR2 YYNGEE. The data belong to a study of control samples from healthy donors and cancer patients. TCRdb's copy holds only in-frame clones and misses some; the assay was immunoSEQ multiplex PCR. This sample has about 86,000 clones, with approximately 95% found just once. This sequence originates from a woman between 25 and 40 years old in good health. Material for sequencing was blood. This rearrangement joins TRBV9 to TRBJ1-4; TRBD1 matches 8 bases. The CDR3: CASSTSGQANEKLFF. The CDR3 bases are TGTGCCAGCAGCACCTCGGGACAGGCTAATGAAAAACTGTTTTTT.